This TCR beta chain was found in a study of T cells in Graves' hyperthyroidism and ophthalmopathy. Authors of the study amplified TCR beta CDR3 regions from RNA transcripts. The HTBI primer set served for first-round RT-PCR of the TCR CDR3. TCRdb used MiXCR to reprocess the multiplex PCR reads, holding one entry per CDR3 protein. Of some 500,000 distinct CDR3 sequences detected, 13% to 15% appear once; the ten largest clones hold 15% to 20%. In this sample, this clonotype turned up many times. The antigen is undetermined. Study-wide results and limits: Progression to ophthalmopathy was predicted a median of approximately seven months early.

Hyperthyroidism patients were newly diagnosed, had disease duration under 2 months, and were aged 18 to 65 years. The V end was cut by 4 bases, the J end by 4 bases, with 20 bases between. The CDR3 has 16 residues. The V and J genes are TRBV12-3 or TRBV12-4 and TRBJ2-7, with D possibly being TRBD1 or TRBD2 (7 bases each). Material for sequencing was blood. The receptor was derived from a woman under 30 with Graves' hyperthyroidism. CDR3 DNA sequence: TGTGCCAGCAGTTCGCCGGGGGGCAGGGGGAGGTACGAGCAGTACTTC. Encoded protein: CASSSPGGRGRYEQYF.